These T cell receptor beta chains were read from a single sample in a study of T cells and Merkel cell carcinoma outcomes. Sequencing was performed with immunoSEQ multiplex PCR; in TCRdb, only in-frame clones are kept and a portion is missing. The sample consists of several thousand clones, roughly 77% of them appearing once. The specimen was tumor tissue from Merkel cell carcinoma. The receptors come from a human donor with Merkel cell carcinoma. Both conserved end residues are part of each CDR3. The D gene is left open where the match is weak. Rows give clone size only sometimes, using once, few, many, or a class for an expanded clone.

CDR3aa	CDR3nt	d_gene	abundance	v_gene	j_gene
CASRPHLSTDTQYF	TGTGCCAGCAGACCCCATCTTAGCACAGATACGCAGTATTTT	.	.	TRBV6-6	TRBJ2-3
CASSITLGGDTQYF	TGTGCCAGTAGTATAACATTAGGGGGAGATACGCAGTATTTT	.	.	TRBV19	TRBJ2-3
CASSLGAGGRTGELFF	TGCGCCAGCAGCTTGGGTGCGGGAGGGCGCACCGGGGAGCTGTTTTTT	TRBD2	.	TRBV5-1	TRBJ2-2
CSVEDLRMETQYF	TGCAGCGTTGAAGATCTGCGGATGGAGACCCAGTACTTC	.	.	TRBV29-1	TRBJ2-5
CASRANYGYTF	TGTGCCAGCAGGGCTAACTATGGCTACACCTTC	.	.	TRBV28	TRBJ1-2
CASSLSDRGPGGYTF	TGTGCCAGCAGCTTAAGTGACAGGGGGCCAGGGGGCTACACCTTC	TRBD1	.	TRBV7-9	TRBJ1-2
CASSFQGGPEAFF	TGTGCCAGCAGCTTTCAGGGGGGCCCTGAAGCTTTCTTT	TRBD1	.	TRBV5-4	TRBJ1-1
CASGTSGSNEQFF	TGTGCCAGCGGGACTAGCGGGAGTAATGAGCAGTTCTTC	TRBD2	.	TRBV2	TRBJ2-1
CASSYRGPFNEQFF	TGTGCCAGCAGTTATAGGGGGCCCTTCAATGAGCAGTTCTTC	TRBD1	once	TRBV6-6	TRBJ2-1
CASSLNTNTEAFF	TGTGCCAGCAGCTTAAACACGAACACTGAAGCTTTCTTT	.	.	TRBV7-6	TRBJ1-1
CASSFSFIAEKLFF	TGCGCCAGCAGCTTCTCCTTTATAGCGGAAAAACTGTTTTTT	.	.	TRBV5-1	TRBJ1-4
CASSLLAGSSYEQYF	TGTGCCAGCTCCCTACTAGCGGGGAGCTCCTACGAGCAGTACTTC	TRBD2	few	TRBV18	TRBJ2-7
CASSLVGTSDTGELFF	TGCGCCAGCAGCTTGGTTGGGACCTCGGACACCGGGGAGCTGTTTTTT	.	.	TRBV5-1	TRBJ2-2
CASQSWTGELFF	TGTGCCAGCCAAAGTTGGACCGGGGAGCTGTTTTTT	.	few	TRBV6-5	TRBJ2-2
CASRIGLAKNIQYF	TGTGCCAGCAGGATAGGACTAGCCAAAAACATTCAGTACTTC	.	.	TRBV5-6	TRBJ2-4
CASSTAGQGIWGYNEQFF	TGCGCCAGCAGCACCGCGGGACAGGGTATTTGGGGGTACAATGAGCAGTTCTTC	TRBD1	.	TRBV5-1	TRBJ2-1
CASSAQGVKGNEQFF	TGTGCCAGCAGTGCACAGGGAGTGAAGGGCAATGAGCAGTTCTTC	.	.	TRBV2	TRBJ2-1
CASSLASSYEQYF	TGCGCCAGCAGCTTGGCGTCCTCCTACGAGCAGTACTTC	.	.	TRBV5-1	TRBJ2-7
CASSPAGNEQFF	TGTGCCAGCAGCCCCGCGGGGAATGAGCAGTTCTTC	.	few	TRBV13	TRBJ2-1
CASSLVGGSGPTYEQYF	TGTGCCAGCAGCTTAGTCGGGGGTAGCGGGCCTACCTACGAGCAGTACTTC	TRBD2	few	TRBV7-2	TRBJ2-7
CASSHRLAGGNEQYF	TGTGCCAGCAGCCATCGACTAGCGGGAGGGAACGAGCAGTACTTC	TRBD2	.	TRBV11-1	TRBJ2-7
CASSSRGRDGTRETQYF	TGTGCCAGCAGCTCTAGGGGCCGGGACGGCACCAGGGAGACCCAGTACTTC	.	.	TRBV7-8	TRBJ2-5
CSLSGNYQETQYF	TGCAGCCTGAGCGGGAACTACCAAGAGACCCAGTACTTC	TRBD2	.	TRBV29-1	TRBJ2-5
CASSSGQSYEQYF	TGTGCCAGCAGTTCCGGACAGTCCTACGAGCAGTACTTC	.	.	TRBV7-9	TRBJ2-7
CASSREGLGASGTDTQYF	TGTGCCAGCAGCCGAGAGGGGTTAGGGGCTAGCGGCACAGATACGCAGTATTTT	.	.	TRBV4-2	TRBJ2-3
CASSERQTGANVLTF	TGTGCCAGCAGTGAACGTCAAACTGGGGCCAACGTCCTGACTTTC	.	.	TRBV2	TRBJ2-6
CASSLGRELAYEQYF	TGCGCCAGCAGCTTGGGCCGGGAGCTAGCCTACGAGCAGTACTTC	.	.	TRBV5-1	TRBJ2-7
CASSLDYQGVKETQYF	TGTGCCAGCAGCTTAGACTACCAGGGGGTTAAAGAGACCCAGTACTTC	TRBD1	.	TRBV7-9	TRBJ2-5
CASSPILAGGPTDTQYF	TGCGCCAGCAGCCCCATTCTAGCGGGAGGGCCCACAGATACGCAGTATTTT	TRBD2	.	TRBV5-1	TRBJ2-3
CASSLGPNVLTF	TGTGCCAGCAGCTTAGGCCCCAACGTCCTGACTTTC	.	.	TRBV7-9	TRBJ2-6
CASSLEGLAGYSGANVLTF	TGTGCCAGCAGCTTAGAGGGACTAGCGGGTTACTCTGGGGCCAACGTCCTGACTTTC	TRBD2	.	TRBV7-9	TRBJ2-6
CASSLGVTSGQEIQYF	TGTGCCAGCAGCTTAGGTGTGACTAGCGGCCAAGAGATCCAGTACTTC	TRBD2	.	TRBV11-2	TRBJ2-5
CASSVVSGSSSYNEQFF	TGTGCCAGCAGCGTCGTTAGCGGGAGTTCCTCCTACAATGAGCAGTTCTTC	TRBD2	.	TRBV7-2	TRBJ2-1
CASSPGLAGWIQYF	TGTGCCAGCTCACCGGGACTAGCAGGATGGATTCAGTACTTC	TRBD2	.	TRBV18	TRBJ2-4
CATSRDIGEIQYF	TGTGCCACCAGCAGAGACATAGGGGAGATCCAGTACTTC	.	.	TRBV15	TRBJ2-5
CASSLRGSGSYNEQFF	TGTGCCAGCAGCCTGCGGGGTAGCGGCTCCTACAATGAGCAGTTCTTC	.	.	TRBV5-5	TRBJ2-1
CASSVGTGNTGELFF	TGTGCCAGCAGCGTCGGGACAGGTAACACCGGGGAGCTGTTTTTT	TRBD1	.	TRBV9	TRBJ2-2
CASSLVQSSGANVLTF	TGCGCCAGCAGCTTGGTACAGTCCTCTGGGGCCAACGTCCTGACTTTC	.	.	TRBV5-1	TRBJ2-6
CASSYPRTDYYTF	TGTGCCAGCAGTTATCCGCGGACGGACTACTACACCTTC	.	.	TRBV6-1	TRBJ1-2
CSVVLLAGARGDEQYF	TGCAGCGTTGTATTGCTAGCGGGAGCCCGCGGGGACGAGCAGTACTTC	TRBD2	.	TRBV29-1	TRBJ2-7
CASSPPSGLEDYEQYF	TGTGCCAGCAGTCCGCCATCAGGACTAGAGGACTACGAGCAGTACTTC	TRBD2	.	TRBV28	TRBJ2-7
CASSLIGDTQYF	TGTGCCAGCAGTTTGATCGGAGATACGCAGTATTTT	.	.	TRBV28	TRBJ2-3
CASSAGQVVTGELFF	TGCGCCAGCAGCGCGGGACAGGTCGTCACCGGGGAGCTGTTTTTT	TRBD1	.	TRBV5-1	TRBJ2-2
CAWTEDSNQPQHF	TGTGCCTGGACGGAAGATAGCAATCAGCCCCAGCATTTT	.	.	TRBV30	TRBJ1-5
CASSGQGSLNTEAFF	TGTGCCAGCAGTGGACAGGGGTCCTTGAACACTGAAGCTTTCTTT	TRBD1	.	TRBV2	TRBJ1-1
CASSSDPLQGNQPQHF	TGCGCCAGCAGCTCTGACCCCTTACAGGGAAATCAGCCCCAGCATTTT	.	.	TRBV5-1	TRBJ1-5
CASRGTASNQPQHF	TGTGCCAGTAGGGGGACGGCTAGCAATCAGCCCCAGCATTTT	.	.	TRBV2	TRBJ1-5
CASSQNAGGPSEPQHF	TGTGCCAGCAGCCAAAACGCAGGGGGACCATCGGAGCCCCAGCATTTT	TRBD1	.	TRBV4-2	TRBJ1-5
CASSGDRGSYYGYTF	TGTGCCAGCAGCGGAGACAGGGGTAGTTACTATGGCTACACCTTC	TRBD1	few	TRBV9	TRBJ1-2
CASRAGGNTIYF	TGTGCCAGCAGGGCCGGAGGAAACACTATATATTTT	.	.	TRBV7-6	TRBJ1-3
CAISETPGSRSYNEQFF	TGTGCCATCAGTGAGACCCCAGGCTCACGCTCCTACAATGAGCAGTTCTTC	.	.	TRBV10-3	TRBJ2-1
CASSESDITEAFF	TGTGCCAGCAGCGAATCGGATATCACTGAAGCTTTCTTT	.	.	TRBV11-2	TRBJ1-1
CSVDSGSETQYF	TGCAGCGTTGATAGTGGGAGTGAGACCCAGTACTTC	.	.	TRBV29-1	TRBJ2-5
CASSYSGTVSGNTIYF	TGTGCCAGCAGTTACTCAGGGACAGTATCTGGAAACACCATATATTTT	TRBD1	medium-sized	TRBV6-5	TRBJ1-3